This T cell receptor beta chain derives from a study of Graves' ophthalmopathy and Graves' hyperthyroidism. Patients were diagnosed from clinical symptoms, serum thyroxine, TRAb, thyroid ultrasound and orbital computed tomography. CDR3 regions of TCR beta were amplified from RNA transcripts. A first-round RT-PCR used HTBI primers, followed by a second-round multiplex PCR. From the multiplex PCR reads, TCRdb called clonotypes with MiXCR, one entry per CDR3 protein. The table includes 200,000 to 250,000 distinct CDR3 sequences, about 46% detected once. From germline, CDR1 is SGHVS and CDR2 FQNEAQ. CDR3 length: 15 residues. With 2 bases removed from V and 1 base from J, the gap between germline ends came to 11 bases.

What was sequenced was peripheral blood. The receptor was derived from an adult man with Graves' ophthalmopathy. This chain connects TRBV7-8 to TRBJ1-1; D is undetermined. For the CDR3, the DNA is TGTGCCAGCAGCTTAATGGGCCATTCGAACACTGAAGCTTTCTTT. Encoded protein: CASSLMGHSNTEAFF.